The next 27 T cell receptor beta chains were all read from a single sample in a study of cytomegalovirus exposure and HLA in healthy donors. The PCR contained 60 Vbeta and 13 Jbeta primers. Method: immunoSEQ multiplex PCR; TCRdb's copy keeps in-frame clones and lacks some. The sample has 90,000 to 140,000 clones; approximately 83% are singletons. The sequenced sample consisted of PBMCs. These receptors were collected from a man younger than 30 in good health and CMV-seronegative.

CDR3 sequence (DNA): TGTGCCAGCAGCTTCACAGGGCCTGGCTACACCTTC. This gives the protein CASSFTGPGYTF. The chain has TRBV7-8 and TRBJ1-2; TRBD1 is a possible D gene (6 bases). The length of the CDR3 is 12 residues. Germline CDR1 is SGHVS and CDR2 is FQNEAQ. V shed 3 bases and J shed 7 bases, with 9 bases lying between them.

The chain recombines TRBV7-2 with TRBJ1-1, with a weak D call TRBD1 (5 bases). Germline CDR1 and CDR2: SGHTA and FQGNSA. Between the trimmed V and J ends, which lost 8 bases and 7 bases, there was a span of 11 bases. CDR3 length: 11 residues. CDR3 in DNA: TGTGCCAGCTCCGGTAGGGGTGAAGCTTTCTTT. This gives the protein CASSGRGEAFF.

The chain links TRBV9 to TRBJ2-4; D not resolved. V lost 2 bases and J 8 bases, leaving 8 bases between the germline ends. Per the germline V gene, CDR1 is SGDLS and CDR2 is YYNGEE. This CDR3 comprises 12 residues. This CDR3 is CASSVGGDIQYF. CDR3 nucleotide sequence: TGTGCCAGCAGCGTGGGTGGAGACATTCAGTACTTC.

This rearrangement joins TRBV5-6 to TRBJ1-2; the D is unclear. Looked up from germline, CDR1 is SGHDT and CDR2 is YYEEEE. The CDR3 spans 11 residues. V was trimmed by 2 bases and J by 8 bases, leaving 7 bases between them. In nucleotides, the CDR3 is TGTGCCAGCAGCTTAGGAGAAGGCTACACCTTC. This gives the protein CASSLGEGYTF.

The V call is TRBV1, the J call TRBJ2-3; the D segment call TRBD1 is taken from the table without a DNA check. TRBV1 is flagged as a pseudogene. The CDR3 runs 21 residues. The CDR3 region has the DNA TGCACCAGCAGCCAAGTTATCACGTGGGGCCACAGGGGGCAAGTCGCAGATACGCAGTATTTT. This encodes CTSSQVITWGHRGQVADTQYF.

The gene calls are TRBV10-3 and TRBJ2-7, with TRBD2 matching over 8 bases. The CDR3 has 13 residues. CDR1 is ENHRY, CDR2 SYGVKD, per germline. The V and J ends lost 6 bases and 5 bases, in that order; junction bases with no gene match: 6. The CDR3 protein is CAIRPGGRNEQYF. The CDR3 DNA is TGTGCCATCAGGCCGGGAGGGCGGAACGAGCAGTACTTC.

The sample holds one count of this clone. The CDR3 region has the DNA TGCGCCAGCAGCTTTGGACAGGGCTTTGCGGAAAAACTGTTTTTT. It codes for CASSFGQGFAEKLFF. This chain joins TRBV5-1 and TRBJ1-4; 8 bases fit TRBD1. Per germline, CDR1 SGHRS and CDR2 YFSETQ. The CDR3 covers 15 residues. With 2 bases clipped from V and 8 bases from J, the junction kept 8 bases outside the gene matches.

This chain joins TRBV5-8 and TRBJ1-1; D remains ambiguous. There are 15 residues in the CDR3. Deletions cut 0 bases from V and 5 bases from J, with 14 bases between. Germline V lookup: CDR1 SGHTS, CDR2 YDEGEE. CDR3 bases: TGTGCCAGCAGCTTGGTGGCTAGGAGTGGAACTGAAGCTTTCTTT. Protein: CASSLVARSGTEAFF. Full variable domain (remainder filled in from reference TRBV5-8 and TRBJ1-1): EAGVTQSPTHLIKTRGQQATLRCSPISGHTSVYWYQQALGLGLQFLLWYDEGEERNRGNFPPRFSGRQFPNYSSELNVNALELEDSALYLCASSLVARSGTEAFFGQGTRLTVV.

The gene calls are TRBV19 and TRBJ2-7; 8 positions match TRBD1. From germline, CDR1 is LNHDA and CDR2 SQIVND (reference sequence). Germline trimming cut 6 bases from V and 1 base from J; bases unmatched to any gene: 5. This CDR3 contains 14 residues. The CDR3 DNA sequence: TGTGCCAGTAGCCCAGGGGGCTCGTCCTACGAGCAGTACTTC. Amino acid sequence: CASSPGGSSYEQYF.

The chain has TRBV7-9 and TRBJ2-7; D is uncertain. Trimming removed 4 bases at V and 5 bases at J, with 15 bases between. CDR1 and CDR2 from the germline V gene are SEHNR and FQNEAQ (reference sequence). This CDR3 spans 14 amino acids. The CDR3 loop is CASSSKESAHEQYF. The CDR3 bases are TGTGCCAGCAGCTCGAAGGAGTCAGCCCACGAGCAGTACTTC.

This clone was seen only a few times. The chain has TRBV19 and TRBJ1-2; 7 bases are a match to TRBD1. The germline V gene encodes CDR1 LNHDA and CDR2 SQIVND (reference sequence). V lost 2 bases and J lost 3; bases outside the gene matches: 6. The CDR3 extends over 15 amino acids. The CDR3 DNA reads TGTGCCAGTAGTATATGGTTTGACAGGGACTATGGCTACACCTTC. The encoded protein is CASSIWFDRDYGYTF. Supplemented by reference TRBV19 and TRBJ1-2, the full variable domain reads DGGITQSPKYLFRKEGQNVTLSCEQNLNHDAMYWYRQDPGQGLRLIYYSQIVNDFQKGDIAEGYSVSREKKESFPLTVTSAQKNPTAFYLCASSIWFDRDYGYTFGSGTRLTVV.

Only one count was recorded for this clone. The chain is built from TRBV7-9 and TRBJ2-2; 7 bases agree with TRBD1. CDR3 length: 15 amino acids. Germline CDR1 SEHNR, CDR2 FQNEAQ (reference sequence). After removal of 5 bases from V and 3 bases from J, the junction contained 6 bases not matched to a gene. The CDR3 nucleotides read TGTGCCAGCAGCCTGGGGACAGCCTACACCGGGGAGCTGTTTTTT. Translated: CASSLGTAYTGELFF.

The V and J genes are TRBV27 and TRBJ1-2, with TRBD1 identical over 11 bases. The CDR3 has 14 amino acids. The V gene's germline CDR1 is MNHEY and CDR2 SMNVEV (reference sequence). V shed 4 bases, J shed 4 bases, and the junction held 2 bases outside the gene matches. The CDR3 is CASSWTGGAYGYTF. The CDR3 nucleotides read TGTGCCAGCAGTTGGACAGGGGGCGCCTATGGCTACACCTTC.

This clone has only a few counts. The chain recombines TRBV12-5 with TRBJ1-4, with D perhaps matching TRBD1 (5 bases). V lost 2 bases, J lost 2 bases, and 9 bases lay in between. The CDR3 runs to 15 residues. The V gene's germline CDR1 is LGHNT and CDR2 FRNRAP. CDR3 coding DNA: TGTGCTAGTGGTTTGTTCGGGGGGACTAATGAAAAACTGTTTTTT. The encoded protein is CASGLFGGTNEKLFF.

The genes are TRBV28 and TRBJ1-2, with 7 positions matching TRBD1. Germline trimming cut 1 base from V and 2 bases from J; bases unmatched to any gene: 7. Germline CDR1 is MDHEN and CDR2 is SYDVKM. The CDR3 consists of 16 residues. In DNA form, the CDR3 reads TGTGCCAGCAGTTTATTTCACAGGGGATTAAACTATGGCTACACCTTC. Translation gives CASSLFHRGLNYGYTF.

In nucleotides, the CDR3 is TGTGCCTGGAACCCGGGGTTGGCGGACGAGCAGTACTTC. Its translation is CAWNPGLADEQYF. This chain joins TRBV30 and TRBJ2-7; possible D gene TRBD2, 5 bases. The V end was cut by 4 bases, the J end by 5 bases, with 15 bases between. From germline, CDR1 is GTSNPN and CDR2 SVGIG (reference sequence). The CDR3 runs 13 residues. The full variable domain, its missing parts supplied by reference TRBV30 and TRBJ2-7, is SQTIHQWPATLVQPVGSPLSLECTVEGTSNPNLYWYRQAAGRGLQLLFYSVGIGQISSEVPQNLSASRPQDRQFILSSKKLLLSDSGFYLCAWNPGLADEQYFGPGTRLTVT.

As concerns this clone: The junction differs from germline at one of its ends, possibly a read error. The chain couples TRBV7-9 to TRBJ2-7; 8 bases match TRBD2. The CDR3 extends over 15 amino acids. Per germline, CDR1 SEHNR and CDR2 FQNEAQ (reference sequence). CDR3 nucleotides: TGTTCCAGCAGCACGGAAGGCGGGGGGAACTACGAGCAGTACTTC. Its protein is CSSSTEGGGNYEQYF.

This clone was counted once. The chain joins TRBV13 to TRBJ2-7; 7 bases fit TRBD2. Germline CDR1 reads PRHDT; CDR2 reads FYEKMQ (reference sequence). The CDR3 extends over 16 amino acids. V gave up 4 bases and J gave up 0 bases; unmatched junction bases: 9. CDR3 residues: CASSSRLADRSYEQYF. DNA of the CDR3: TGTGCCAGCAGCTCCAGACTAGCAGATCGCTCCTACGAGCAGTACTTC. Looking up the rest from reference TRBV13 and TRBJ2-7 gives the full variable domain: AAGVIQSPRHLIKEKRETATLKCYPIPRHDTVYWYQQGPGQDPQFLISFYEKMQSDKGSIPDRFSAQQFSDYHSELNMSSLELGDSALYFCASSSRLADRSYEQYFGPGTRLTVT.

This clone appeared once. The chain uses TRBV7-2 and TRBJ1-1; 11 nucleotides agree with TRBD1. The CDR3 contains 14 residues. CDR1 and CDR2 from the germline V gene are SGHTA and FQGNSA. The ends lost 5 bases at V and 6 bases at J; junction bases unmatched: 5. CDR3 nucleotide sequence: TGTGCCAGCAGCCAGGACAGGGGGCACGCTGAAGCTTTCTTT. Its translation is CASSQDRGHAEAFF.

The CDR3 nucleotides read TGTGCCTGGAGTGTAGACGGGGTGGGTGGCTACACCTTC. Translated, it gives CAWSVDGVGGYTF. V and J are TRBV30 and TRBJ1-2; D uncertain. V gave up 0 bases and J gave up 7 bases, with 12 bases separating them. CDR3 length equals 13 residues. Germline V lookup: CDR1 GTSNPN, CDR2 SVGIG (reference sequence).

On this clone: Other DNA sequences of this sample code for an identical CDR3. The CDR3 nucleotides read TGTGCCAGCAGCGAGGAACAGGGACTAGCGGACGGCAATGAGCAGTTCTTC. The encoded protein is CASSEEQGLADGNEQFF. The chain couples TRBV2 to TRBJ2-1, with 11 positions matching TRBD2. This CDR3 comprises 17 residues. Germline CDR1 is SNHLY and CDR2 is FYNNEI. Losses at the gene ends were 6 bases for V and 6 bases for J; bases not matched to a gene: 13.

CDR3: CASTRGQGRETQYF. CDR3 nucleotide sequence: TGTGCCAGCACTAGGGGACAGGGCCGAGAGACCCAGTACTTC. This sequence joins TRBV6-1 and TRBJ2-5; 9 bases are shared with TRBD1. The CDR3 is made up of 14 amino acids. Germline loops: CDR1 MNHNS, CDR2 SASEGT. V lost 7 bases and J lost 4; bases outside the gene matches: 7.

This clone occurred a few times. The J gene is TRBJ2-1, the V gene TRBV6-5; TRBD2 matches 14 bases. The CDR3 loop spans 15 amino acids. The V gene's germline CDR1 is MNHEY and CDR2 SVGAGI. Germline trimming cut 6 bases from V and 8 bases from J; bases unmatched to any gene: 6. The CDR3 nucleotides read TGTGCCAGCAGCCGCGGGACTAGCGGGAGTGATGAGCAGTTCTTC. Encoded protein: CASSRGTSGSDEQFF.

CDR3 residues: CASSKGQVTEAFF. CDR3 in DNA: TGTGCCAGCAGCAAGGGACAAGTCACTGAAGCTTTCTTT. This sequence joins TRBV11-2 and TRBJ1-1; the D gene is possibly TRBD1 (6 bases). Trimming stripped 5 bases from V and 4 bases from J, with 11 bases between. CDR3 size: 13 residues. Germline V gives CDR1 SGHAT, CDR2 FQNNGV.

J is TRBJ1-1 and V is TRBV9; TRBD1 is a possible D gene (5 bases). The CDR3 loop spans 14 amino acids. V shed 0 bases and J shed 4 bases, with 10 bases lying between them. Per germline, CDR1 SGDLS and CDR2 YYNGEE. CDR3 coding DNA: TGTGCCAGCAGCGTAGGGTGGACATTCACTGAAGCTTTCTTT. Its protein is CASSVGWTFTEAFF.

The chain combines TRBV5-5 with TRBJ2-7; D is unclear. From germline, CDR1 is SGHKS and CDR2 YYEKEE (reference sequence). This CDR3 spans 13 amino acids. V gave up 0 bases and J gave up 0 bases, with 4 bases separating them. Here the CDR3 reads CASSLARSYEQYF. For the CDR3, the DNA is TGTGCCAGCAGCTTGGCCCGCTCCTACGAGCAGTACTTC.

CDR3 bases: TGCGCCAGCAGCTTGGTGGCAGGGGGAGGACCCCTCCACTTT. Its protein product is CASSLVAGGGPLHF. The chain uses TRBV5-1 and TRBJ1-6, with 7 bases aligning to TRBD1. J gave up 12 bases and V 0 bases, and 6 bases lay outside the gene matches. The CDR3 consists of 14 residues. Looked up from germline, CDR1 is SGHRS and CDR2 is YFSETQ.